Below, one T cell receptor (beta chain) is given with its context. The CDR3 spans 16 residues. The V segment lost 0 bases and the J segment 3 bases; nucleotides outside the gene matches: 4. Germline CDR1 SGHRS, CDR2 YFSETQ. Produced via immunoSEQ multiplex PCR; TCRdb's table is partial and in-frame only. The sample consists of tens of thousands of clones, 85% to 90% of them appearing once. These data belong to a study of OX40 agonist ivuxolimab in advanced cancers. Patients had blood sampled at baseline and again on cycle 4 day 1 and cycle 7 day 1. The sample was CD4+ or CD8+ T cells sorted from blood, taken in a trial of the OX40 agonist ivuxolimab. This clonotype was obtained from an adult with an advanced solid tumor such as melanoma, head and neck, liver or kidney cancer. The chain is built from TRBV5-1 and TRBJ1-5; 9 positions agree with TRBD1. The CDR3 DNA reads as TGCGCCAGCAGCTTGGCGGGACAGGGAGACAATCAGCCCCAGCATTTT. Translation gives CASSLAGQGDNQPQHF.